One T cell receptor beta chain is described in this entry. This clone was detected only once. There is no known antigen for this receptor. No much larger clone exists at a distance of one base, and base qualities are not known. The data belong to a study of Ad26.COV2.S vaccination and SARS-CoV-2 variants (dated by TCRdb to the early 2020s). Describing the broader study: Donors in the vaccine arm were drawn from COV1001, a phase I-IIa trial of Ad26.COV2.S in healthy adults that was multicentre, randomized, double-blind and placebo-controlled. Blinding of investigators to trial group allocation was maintained during experiments and outcome assessment. Ad26.COV2.S was administered intramuscularly at a dose of 5x10^10 or 1x10^11 viral particles, either as one shot or as two shots given 56 days apart. The TCR-sequenced set comprised around 30 samples: around 20 Ad26.COV2.S vaccine recipients, 5 placebo recipients and 8 SARS-CoV-2 convalescent individuals. Trial participants were randomized into five groups of five: low-dose or high-dose Ad26.COV2.S given once or twice, or placebo on both occasions. The specificity and breadth of SARS-CoV-2-reactive T cell receptors after Ad26.COV2.S vaccination were assessed by TCRbeta repertoire sequencing.

Per the germline V gene, SGHAT is the CDR1 and FQNNGV is the CDR2. The CDR3 runs 17 residues from the cysteine to the phenylalanine. CDR3 DNA only is kept here, 51 bases in frame from base 1. A distance of 14 bases separates the germline ends of V and J, which lose 1 base and 1 base respectively. The sample's treatment or condition, from its label and the paper: roughly 18 received Ad26.COV2.S at low or high dose, single or two shots; a few received placebo; per-sample allocation not given. For vaccine and placebo recipients, the sequenced repertoires came from samples collected on day 63 after the first injection. In Cohort 1b, 25 or so adults aged 18-55 years were enrolled at a single site in Boston, USA, between 29 July and 7 August 2020. As a vaccine, Ad26.COV2.S was a replication-incompetent adenovirus type 26 vector that expressed a prefusion-stabilized SARS-CoV-2 spike protein derived from the original Wuhan strain.

The immunoSEQ Assay was the method used to sequence TCRbeta CDR3 regions. After extraction, genomic DNA underwent amplification by bias-controlled multiplex PCR, followed by high-throughput sequencing. The paper's processing steps were these. To quantify the absolute abundance of every unique TCRbeta CDR3 region, sequences were collapsed and filtered. T cell fraction was estimated by normalizing TCRbeta template counts to usable DNA, which was measured by amplifying reference genes present in all nucleated cells. Repertoire TCRs were annotated as SARS-CoV-2-specific by exact matching of V gene, CDR3 amino acid sequence and J gene to a known reactive TCR set. MIRA supplied the reference SARS-CoV-2 TCR set, which was filtered for enrichment in COVID-19-positive ImmuneCODE repertoires so that public or cross-reactive TCRs were removed. Using the MIRA antigens, annotated TCRs were further analysed by specific ORF or by position within an ORF. Breadth was defined as annotated unique rearrangements over total unique productive rearrangements; depth was the summed frequency of those rearrangements. TCR breadth was compared between groups using two-sided Wilcoxon rank-sum tests. TCRdb obtained this table from immuneACCESS and retained in-frame rearrangements with V and J assigned. These tables miss some clones; where compared with another copy, unresolved V genes account for less than half of the shortfall, and the remainder is unexplained. D and trimming come from the DNA, and the V and J calls and clone size come from that table. For this sample the table gives 330,000 or so clones, of which almost 90% were detected only once. About 5.4% of the sample is in the top ten clones.

Study-level results and caveats: According to the authors, total T cell responses may have been underestimated by the TCR breadth and depth analyses. Non-spike TCR breadth was comparable between vaccine and placebo recipients, consistent with the vaccine containing only spike. Comparing responses between vaccine doses or regimens was not something the study was powered to do. Ad26.COV2.S recipients had higher spike-specific TCR breadth than placebo recipients (P = 0.0014). After vaccination, substantial breadth of spike-specific CD8+ and CD4+ T cell responses was reported.

The specimen comprised peripheral blood, sampled in a trial of Ad26.COV2.S vaccine versus placebo. The chain couples TRBV11-2 to TRBJ2-1, and the D gene may be TRBD2, 6 bases matching. The TCR comes from a person aged 18-65 years who received the Ad26.COV2.S COVID-19 vaccine or a placebo. The DNA sequence follows: TGTGCCAGCAGCTTAGTCGGCGGCGGGATGTCCTACAATGAGCAGTTCTTC. This is translated as CASSLVGGGMSYNEQFF.